Below, 27 T cell receptor beta chains from the same sample are listed, as sequenced in a study of shared clonotypes between healthy human individuals. The data were produced by immunoSEQ multiplex PCR, yet TCRdb's version contains in-frame clones alone and is incomplete. The sample holds about 1 million clones, under 80% seen once. The source material was memory CD4+ T cells sorted from blood. This sample's subset: CD45RA-negative fraction. These receptors came from a man younger than 35 in good health.

The rearrangement uses TRBV11-2 and TRBJ1-1; D is unresolved. V dropped 1 base and J dropped 1 base, with 7 bases sitting between them. CDR1 and CDR2 (germline): SGHAT, FQNNGV. There are 14 residues in the CDR3. The CDR3 nucleotides are TGTGCCAGCAGCTTAGTAGTCGGGAACACTGAAGCTTTCTTT. It codes for CASSLVVGNTEAFF.

This clone appeared many times. V is TRBV4-1 and J is TRBJ2-3; weak D call: TRBD1 (6 bases). Between the trimmed V and J ends, which lost 0 bases and 7 bases, there was a span of 14 bases. CDR3 length equals 15 residues. The V gene's germline CDR1 is MGHRA and CDR2 YSYEKL. The CDR3 here is CASSQEGQPLNTQYF. CDR3 coding DNA: TGCGCCAGCAGCCAAGAAGGACAGCCTCTGAATACGCAGTATTTT.

Regarding this clone: A much larger clone is a single base away; this may be a read error. The same CDR3 is also encoded by other DNA sequences in this sample. This chain joins TRBV6-1 and TRBJ2-7, with no clear D. CDR1 is MNHNS and CDR2 is SASEGT in the germline V gene. V lost 4 bases and J 0 bases, leaving 4 bases between the germline ends. The length of the CDR3 is 12 residues. The DNA for the CDR3 is TGTGCCAGCAGTGGCAGCTCCTACGAGCAGTACTTC. This encodes CASSGSSYEQYF.

This chain connects TRBV27 to TRBJ2-7; 12 bases map to TRBD1. The CDR3 spans 15 residues. The V gene end was trimmed by 5 bases and the J gene end by 5 bases; junction bases not matched to a gene: 7. Germline loops: CDR1 MNHEY, CDR2 SMNVEV (reference sequence). In DNA, the CDR3 is TGTGCCAGCAGTAGCTTGGGACAGGGGGCGAACGAGCAGTACTTC. This encodes CASSSLGQGANEQYF.

J is TRBJ2-5 and V is TRBV7-9; the match to TRBD2 covers 12 bases. The CDR3 totals 16 residues. Germline CDR1 SEHNR, CDR2 FQNEAQ (reference sequence). Trimming removed 5 bases from V and 2 bases from J; junction bases left unmatched: 6. The CDR3 DNA follows: TGTGCCAGCAGCGTATGGACTAGCGGGACTCAAGAGACCCAGTACTTC. This encodes CASSVWTSGTQETQYF.

The J gene is TRBJ2-5, the V gene TRBV7-9; D gene uncertain. In germline, CDR1 is SEHNR, CDR2 FQNEAQ (reference sequence). V lost 3 bases, J lost 5 bases, and 4 bases lay in between. The CDR3 has 11 amino acids. The CDR3 sequence: CASSFMETQYF. CDR3 DNA: TGTGCCAGCAGCTTCATGGAGACCCAGTACTTC. The full variable domain, with the rest looked up from reference TRBV7-9 and TRBJ2-5, is DTGVSQNPRHKITKRGQNVTFRCDPISEHNRLYWYRQTLGQGPEFLTYFQNEAQLEKSRLLSDRFSAERPKGSFSTLEIQRTEQGDSAMYLCASSFMETQYFGPGTRLLVL.

The chain couples TRBV14 to TRBJ1-1; 9 bases map to TRBD1. V lost 6 bases to trimming and J lost 1 base; unmatched junction nucleotides: 3. Per the germline V gene, CDR1 is SGHDN and CDR2 is FVKESK. The CDR3 is 14 amino acids. As DNA, the CDR3 is TGTGCCAGCAGAGCGACAGGGGGGAACACTGAAGCTTTCTTT. Translating it yields CASRATGGNTEAFF.

The rearrangement joins TRBV7-2 to TRBJ2-7, with 10 bases fitting TRBD2. The length of the CDR3 is 15 residues. J lost 5 bases, V lost 1 base, and 5 bases had no gene match. Per germline, CDR1 SGHTA and CDR2 FQGNSA. As DNA, the CDR3 is TGTGCCAGCAGCTTAGGGAGCGGGAGGGCCAACGAGCAGTACTTC. Protein product: CASSLGSGRANEQYF.

The genes are TRBV5-4 and TRBJ2-5; the match to TRBD2 covers 10 bases. With 1 base clipped from V and 4 bases from J, the junction kept 4 bases outside the gene matches. Germline V gene lookup returns CDR1 SGHNT and CDR2 YYREEE (reference sequence). This CDR3 spans 15 amino acids. The CDR3 spells CASSLRLAGAETQYF. The DNA of the CDR3 is TGTGCCAGCAGCTTGCGGCTAGCGGGAGCAGAGACCCAGTACTTC.

This clone was counted between two and nine times. The chain carries TRBV6-6 and TRBJ1-2; D is perhaps TRBD1 (6 bases). Germline V gives CDR1 MNHNY, CDR2 SVGAGI (reference sequence). The CDR3 has 12 residues. The V end was cut by 1 base, the J end by 8 bases, with 8 bases between. The CDR3 region has the DNA TGTGCCAGCAGTTACTACAGGGACGGCTACACCTTC. Protein product: CASSYYRDGYTF.

The sample holds a few counts of this clone. The identical CDR3 is also encoded by other nucleotide sequences in the sample. The chain combines TRBV18 with TRBJ1-2, with 7 bases fitting TRBD1. The germline V gene encodes CDR1 KGHSH and CDR2 LQKENI. The CDR3 spans 13 residues. Trimming cost V 2 bases and J 3 bases; bases outside gene matches: 0. CDR3 nucleotides: TGTGCCAGCTCACCAGGACAGGACTATGGCTACACCTTC. This codes for CASSPGQDYGYTF.

This clone was seen a single time. The chain recombines TRBV4-3 with TRBJ1-4; no reliable D call. The CDR3 is made up of 16 amino acids. Germline V gives CDR1 LGHNA, CDR2 YSLEER. Trimming removed 0 bases at V and 7 bases at J, with 15 bases between. CDR3 nucleotide sequence: TGCGCCAGCAGCCAAGACGGGGTAATTACGGCTGAAAAACTGTTTTTT. Its translation: CASSQDGVITAEKLFF.

This clone came up a few times. V gene TRBV5-1 combines with J gene TRBJ2-5, with D maybe TRBD1 (6 bases). CDR1 and CDR2 (germline): SGHRS, YFSETQ. V lost 3 bases and J lost 4, with 13 bases in between. The CDR3 totals 14 residues. The CDR3 spells CASSYRVLGETQYF. The CDR3 DNA sequence: TGCGCCAGCAGCTACAGGGTATTAGGAGAGACCCAGTACTTC. Filled out from reference TRBV5-1 and TRBJ2-5, the complete variable domain reads KAGVTQTPRYLIKTRGQQVTLSCSPISGHRSVSWYQQTPGQGLQFLFEYFSETQRNKGNFPGRFSGRQFSNSRSEMNVSTLELGDSALYLCASSYRVLGETQYFGPGTRLLVL.

The chain couples TRBV11-3 to TRBJ1-1; D is ambiguous. Trimming left V 2 bases short and J 0 bases short, with 10 bases between. CDR1 and CDR2 from the germline V gene are SGHNT and YENEEA. The CDR3 is made up of 15 amino acids. The CDR3 loop is CASSLKDDMNTEAFF. The CDR3 DNA sequence: TGTGCCAGCAGCTTAAAGGATGATATGAACACTGAAGCTTTCTTT.

The J gene is TRBJ2-3, the V gene TRBV10-3, with D perhaps matching TRBD1 or TRBD2 (5 bases each). Germline V gives CDR1 ENHRY, CDR2 SYGVKD. Trimming left V 6 bases short and J 4 bases short, with 8 bases between. The CDR3 has 12 amino acids. This chain's CDR3 is CAIRGEADTQYF. CDR3 DNA: TGTGCCATCAGGGGGGAAGCAGATACGCAGTATTTT.

V usage is TRBV9 and J usage is TRBJ2-2; 7 nucleotides agree with TRBD2. V shed 3 bases and J 5 bases; nucleotides not matched to a gene: 7. The germline V gene has CDR1 SGDLS and CDR2 YYNGEE. The CDR3 is 15 residues long. The CDR3 nucleotides read TGTGCCAGCAGCGCCCCGGGACTACTTACCGGGGAGCTGTTTTTT. Its translation is CASSAPGLLTGELFF.

This clone was found a few times. The chain employs TRBV6-6 and TRBJ1-1; TRBD1 might be the D (5 bases). Germline assignment: CDR1 MNHNY and CDR2 SVGAGI (reference sequence). V lost 4 bases and J 9 bases, leaving 12 bases between the germline ends. The CDR3 extends over 12 amino acids. CDR3 sequence (DNA): TGTGCCAGCAGTTTCCTAGGGGAAAAAGCTTTCTTT. Translated: CASSFLGEKAFF.

J is TRBJ1-6 and V is TRBV14; 7 bases are shared with TRBD1. Germline CDR1 reads SGHDN; CDR2 reads FVKESK. With V trimmed by 3 bases and J by 6 bases, 8 bases remained unmatched. This CDR3 spans 16 amino acids. This CDR3 is CASSQWMRGPNSPLHF. The DNA of the CDR3 is TGTGCCAGCAGCCAGTGGATGAGGGGGCCTAATTCACCCCTCCACTTT.

This chain uses TRBV10-3 with TRBJ2-3; tentative D call: TRBD1 (5 bases). The V and J ends lost 3 bases and 2 bases respectively, with 9 bases between them. Per germline, CDR1 ENHRY and CDR2 SYGVKD. The CDR3 is 14 residues long. As DNA, the CDR3 is TGTGCCATCAGTGATTGGGGCCCCACAGATACGCAGTATTTT. The encoded protein is CAISDWGPTDTQYF.

The V call is TRBV18, the J call TRBJ2-1; tentative D call: TRBD2 (6 bases). This CDR3 is built from 16 residues. Trimming removed 5 bases at V and 4 bases at J, with 18 bases between. CDR1 and CDR2 from the germline V gene are KGHSH and LQKENI. In DNA, the CDR3 is TGTGCCAGCTCAGGATTGGGGGGAGTCGGATACAATGAGCAGTTCTTC. Translating it yields CASSGLGGVGYNEQFF. Filled out from reference TRBV18 and TRBJ2-1, the complete variable domain reads NAGVMQNPRHLVRRRGQEARLRCSPMKGHSHVYWYRQLPEEGLKFMVYLQKENIIDESGMPKERFSAEFPKEGPSILRIQQVVRGDSAAYFCASSGLGGVGYNEQFFGPGTRLTVL.

The count of this clone is one. The chain has TRBV11-2 and TRBJ2-7; the match to TRBD2 covers 9 bases. The CDR3 runs to 19 residues. Trimming took 4 bases from V and 2 from J; bases not matched to a gene: 18. The V gene's germline CDR1 is SGHAT and CDR2 FQNNGV. The CDR3 spells CASSSLFSGGRLNAYEQYF. The CDR3 coding sequence is TGTGCCAGCAGCTCGCTTTTTAGCGGGGGACGATTAAATGCCTACGAGCAGTACTTC.

This chain links TRBV7-9 with TRBJ2-5, with 12 bases matching TRBD1. The CDR3 covers 16 residues. The V segment lost 5 bases and the J segment 4 bases; nucleotides outside the gene matches: 8. The germline V gene has CDR1 SEHNR and CDR2 FQNEAQ (reference sequence). CDR3 in DNA: TGTGCCAGCAGCGCCGGGGACAGGGGGCCTGCAGAGACCCAGTACTTC. As protein: CASSAGDRGPAETQYF.

This clone was counted only a few times. The J gene is TRBJ2-3, the V gene TRBV6-1; D is unresolved. The V end lost 2 bases, the J end lost 0 bases, and 12 bases lay between the germline ends. Germline-derived CDR1 and CDR2 are MNHNS and SASEGT. CDR3 length equals 16 residues. The CDR3 protein is CASSEMGTISTDTQYF. The CDR3 DNA follows: TGTGCCAGCAGTGAAATGGGAACGATAAGCACAGATACGCAGTATTTT.

The chain employs TRBV6-5 and TRBJ1-1, with D perhaps matching TRBD1 (6 bases). Germline V CDR1 and CDR2: MNHEY, SVGAGI. The CDR3 extends over 14 amino acids. The V and J ends lost 6 bases and 0 bases respectively, with 11 bases between them. Here the CDR3 DNA reads TGTGCCAGCAGAAACAGGGATTTGAACACTGAAGCTTTCTTT. Its translation: CASRNRDLNTEAFF.

This clone appeared a few times. V and J are TRBV27 and TRBJ1-6; 9 nucleotides match TRBD1. The CDR3 is 14 residues long. The germline V gene has CDR1 MNHEY and CDR2 SMNVEV (reference sequence). The V and J ends lost 5 bases and 8 bases, in that order; junction bases with no gene match: 4. CDR3 protein: CASSARQGDSPLHF. The CDR3 bases are TGTGCCAGCAGTGCTAGACAGGGGGATTCACCCCTCCACTTT.

The genes are TRBV5-1 and TRBJ2-7; 7 bases line up with TRBD1. The CDR3 extends over 14 amino acids. Losses at the gene ends were 5 bases for V and 6 bases for J; bases not matched to a gene: 11. CDR1 and CDR2 (germline): SGHRS, YFSETQ. In DNA, the CDR3 is TGCGCCAGCAGGACGGACAGGTTAAGCAGCGAGCAGTACTTC. As protein: CASRTDRLSSEQYF.

In DNA, the CDR3 is TGTGCCTGGAGTGCAGCCCAAGAGACCCAGTACTTC. Protein: CAWSAAQETQYF. The chain couples TRBV30 to TRBJ2-5; no firm D call. The length of the CDR3 is 12 residues. Looked up from germline, CDR1 is GTSNPN and CDR2 is SVGIG (reference sequence). Between the trimmed V and J ends, which lost 1 base and 1 base, there was a span of 4 bases.